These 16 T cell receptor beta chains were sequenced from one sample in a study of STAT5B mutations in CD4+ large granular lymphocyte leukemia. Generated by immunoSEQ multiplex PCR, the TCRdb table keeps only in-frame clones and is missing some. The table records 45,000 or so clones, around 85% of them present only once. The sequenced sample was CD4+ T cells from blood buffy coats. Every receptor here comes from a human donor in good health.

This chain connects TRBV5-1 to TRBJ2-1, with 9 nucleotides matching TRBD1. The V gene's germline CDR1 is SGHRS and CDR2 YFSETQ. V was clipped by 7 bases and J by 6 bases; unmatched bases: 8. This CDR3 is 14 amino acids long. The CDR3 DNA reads TGCGCCAGCTATTCAGGGGACAGGGCCAATGAGCAGTTCTTC. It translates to CASYSGDRANEQFF.

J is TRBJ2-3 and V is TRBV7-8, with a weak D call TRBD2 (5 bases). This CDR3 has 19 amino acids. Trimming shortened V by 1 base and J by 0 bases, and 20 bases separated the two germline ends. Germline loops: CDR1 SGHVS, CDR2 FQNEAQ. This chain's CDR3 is CASSLGRRIGGWSTDTQYF. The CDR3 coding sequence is TGTGCCAGCAGCTTAGGTCGAAGGATTGGCGGGTGGAGCACAGATACGCAGTATTTT.

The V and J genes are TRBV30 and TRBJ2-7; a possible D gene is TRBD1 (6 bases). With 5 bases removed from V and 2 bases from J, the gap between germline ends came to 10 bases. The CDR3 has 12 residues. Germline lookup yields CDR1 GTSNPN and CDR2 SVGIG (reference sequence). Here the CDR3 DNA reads TGTGCCTGGGCGGACAGAACCTACGAGCAGTACTTC. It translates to CAWADRTYEQYF.

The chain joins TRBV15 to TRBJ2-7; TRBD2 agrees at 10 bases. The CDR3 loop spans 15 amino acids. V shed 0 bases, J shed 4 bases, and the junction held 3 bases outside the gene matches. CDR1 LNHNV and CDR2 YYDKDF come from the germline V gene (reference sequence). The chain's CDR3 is CATSRELAGTYEQYF. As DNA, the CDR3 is TGTGCCACCAGCAGAGAACTAGCGGGAACTTACGAGCAGTACTTC.

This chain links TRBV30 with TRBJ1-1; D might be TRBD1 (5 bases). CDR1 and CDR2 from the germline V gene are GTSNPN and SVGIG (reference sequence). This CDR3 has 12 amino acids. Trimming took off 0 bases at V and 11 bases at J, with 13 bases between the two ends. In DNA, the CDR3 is TGTGCCTGGAGTGTACTCGACAGAGGGGCTTTCTTT. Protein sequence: CAWSVLDRGAFF.

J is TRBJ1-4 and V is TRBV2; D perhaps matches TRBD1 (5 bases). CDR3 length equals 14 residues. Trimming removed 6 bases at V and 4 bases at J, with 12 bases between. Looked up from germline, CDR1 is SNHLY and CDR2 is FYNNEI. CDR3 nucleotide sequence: TGTGCCAGCAGCCGGGGACTGATTAATGAAAAACTGTTTTTT. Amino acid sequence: CASSRGLINEKLFF.

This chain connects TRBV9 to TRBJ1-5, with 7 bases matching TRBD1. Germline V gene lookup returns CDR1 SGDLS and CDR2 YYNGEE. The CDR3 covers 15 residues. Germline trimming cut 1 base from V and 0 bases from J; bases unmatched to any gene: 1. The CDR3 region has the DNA TGTGCCAGCAGCGTACAGGGGGATAGCAATCAGCCCCAGCATTTT. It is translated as CASSVQGDSNQPQHF.

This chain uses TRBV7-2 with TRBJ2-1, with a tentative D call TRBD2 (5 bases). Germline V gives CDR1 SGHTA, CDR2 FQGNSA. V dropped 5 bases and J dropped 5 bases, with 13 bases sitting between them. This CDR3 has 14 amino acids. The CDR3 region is CASSPGSGHNEQFF. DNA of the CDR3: TGTGCCAGCAGCCCCGGCAGCGGTCACAATGAGCAGTTCTTC. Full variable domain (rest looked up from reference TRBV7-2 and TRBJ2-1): GAGVSQSPSNKVTEKGKDVELRCDPISGHTALYWYRQSLGQGLEFLIYFQGNSAPDKSGLPSDRFSAERTGGSVSTLTIQRTQQEDSAVYLCASSPGSGHNEQFFGPGTRLTVL.

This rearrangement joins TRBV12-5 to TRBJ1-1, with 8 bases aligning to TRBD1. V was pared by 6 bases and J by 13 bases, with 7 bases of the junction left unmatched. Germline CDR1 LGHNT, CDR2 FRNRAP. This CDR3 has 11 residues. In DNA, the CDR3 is TGTGCTAGTGGCCAGGGGGCGGGAGTTTTCTTT. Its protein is CASGQGAGVFF.

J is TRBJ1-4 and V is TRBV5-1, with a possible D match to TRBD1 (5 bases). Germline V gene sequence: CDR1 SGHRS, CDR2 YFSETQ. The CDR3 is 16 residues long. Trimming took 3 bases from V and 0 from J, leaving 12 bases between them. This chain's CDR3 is CASSWGPAATNEKLFF. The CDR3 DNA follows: TGCGCCAGCAGCTGGGGCCCGGCGGCAACTAATGAAAAACTGTTTTTT. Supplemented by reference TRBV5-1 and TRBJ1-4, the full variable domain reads KAGVTQTPRYLIKTRGQQVTLSCSPISGHRSVSWYQQTPGQGLQFLFEYFSETQRNKGNFPGRFSGRQFSNSRSEMNVSTLELGDSALYLCASSWGPAATNEKLFFGSGTQLSVL.

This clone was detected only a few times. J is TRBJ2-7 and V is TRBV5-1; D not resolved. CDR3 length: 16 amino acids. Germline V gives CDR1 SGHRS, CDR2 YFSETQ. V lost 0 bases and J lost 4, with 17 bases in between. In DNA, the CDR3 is TGCGCCAGCAGCTTGGGGTACTCATCCCCGGGTTACGAGCAGTACTTC. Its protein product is CASSLGYSSPGYEQYF.

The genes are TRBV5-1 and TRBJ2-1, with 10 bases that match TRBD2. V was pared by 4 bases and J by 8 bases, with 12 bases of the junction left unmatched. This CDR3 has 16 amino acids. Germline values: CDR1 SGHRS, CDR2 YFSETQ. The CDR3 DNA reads TGCGCCAGCAGCCTCCGTAGGAGCGGGAGGGCTGATGAGCAGTTCTTC. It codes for CASSLRRSGRADEQFF.

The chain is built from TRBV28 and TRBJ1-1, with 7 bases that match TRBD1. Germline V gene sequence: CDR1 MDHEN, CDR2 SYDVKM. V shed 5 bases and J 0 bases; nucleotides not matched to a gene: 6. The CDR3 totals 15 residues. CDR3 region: CASSTPTGMNTEAFF. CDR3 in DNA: TGTGCCAGCAGTACCCCGACAGGGATGAACACTGAAGCTTTCTTT.

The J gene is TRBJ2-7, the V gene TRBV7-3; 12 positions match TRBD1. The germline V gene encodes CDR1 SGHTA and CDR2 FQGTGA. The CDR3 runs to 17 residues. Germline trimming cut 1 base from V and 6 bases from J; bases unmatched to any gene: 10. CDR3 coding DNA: TGTGCCAGCAGCTTAATGGGACAGGGGGCCCCAGACTCCGAGCAGTACTTC. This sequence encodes CASSLMGQGAPDSEQYF.

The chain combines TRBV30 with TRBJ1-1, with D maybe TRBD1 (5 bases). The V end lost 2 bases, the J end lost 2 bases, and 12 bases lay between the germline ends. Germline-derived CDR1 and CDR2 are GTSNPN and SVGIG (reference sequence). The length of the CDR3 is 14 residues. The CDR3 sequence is CAWSTGRQNTEAFF. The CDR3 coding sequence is TGTGCCTGGAGTACGGGACGACAAAACACTGAAGCTTTCTTT.

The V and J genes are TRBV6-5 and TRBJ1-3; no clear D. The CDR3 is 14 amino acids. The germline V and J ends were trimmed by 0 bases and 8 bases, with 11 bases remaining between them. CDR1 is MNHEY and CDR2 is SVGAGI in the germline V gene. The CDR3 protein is CASSYSIRLDTIYF. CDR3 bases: TGTGCCAGCAGTTACTCGATTCGGCTGGACACCATATATTTT.